This T cell receptor (beta chain) was observed in a study of glioma-infiltrating T cells after dendritic cell vaccination. About this clone: Its antigen is not identified.

Described time point: after dendritic cell vaccination, including at tumor progression/relapse. Study conclusions and caveats: Patients with more pretreatment TILs had longer time to progression and survival.

Trimming stripped 5 bases from V and 8 bases from J, with 15 bases between. The CDR3 has 13 amino acids. Germline CDR1 WSHSY, CDR2 SAAADI. The assay was immunoSEQ multiplex PCR, and TCRdb's table has in-frame clones only and misses some. The table has around 60,000 clones, roughly 86% seen once; the top ten hold 11%. The sequenced sample was blood, obtained after dendritic cell vaccination. This receptor was obtained from a human donor with glioblastoma. The V gene is TRBV10-2, the J gene TRBJ1-2; D is uncertain. The CDR3 loop reads CASSLFLREGYTF. CDR3 sequence (DNA): TGCGCCAGCAGTTTGTTCCTACGGGAGGGCTACACCTTC.